Below are 26 T cell receptor beta chains sequenced from a single sample in a study of shared clonotypes between healthy human individuals (dated by TCRdb to about 2020). Library generation was performed with the immunoSEQ multiplex PCR assay. TCRdb holds this immuneACCESS table with in-frame rearrangements only. Some clones are missing; in checked studies, unresolved V genes explain under half, and the rest has no known cause. The sample table records about 2.3 million clones; around 92% of these occur just once. The ten largest clones capture around 0.38% of the sample. Sequencing used naive CD4+ T cells from PBMCs. The meaning of the sample's cell subset or site label: CD45RA+ positively selected. These receptors were taken from a man between 18 and 35 years old in good health. Some clones in this sample may be carry-over from other donors' samples.

The genes are TRBV29-1 and TRBJ2-3; D unclear. Germline loops: CDR1 SQVTM, CDR2 ANQGSEA. Trimming cost V 1 base and J 0 bases, with 11 bases left between them. The CDR3 has 15 amino acids. CDR3 DNA sequence: TGCAGCGTTGAAGGGGTCGAGTTCAGCACAGATACGCAGTATTTT. Amino acids: CSVEGVEFSTDTQYF.

Worth noting for this clone: This CDR3 is also generated by other DNA sequences in the sample. This rearrangement joins TRBV11-2 to TRBJ1-1; TRBD1 is a possible D gene (5 bases). Germline V gene lookup returns CDR1 SGHAT and CDR2 FQNNGV. V was shortened by 0 bases and J by 4 bases, with 6 bases between the two germline ends. The CDR3 extends over 13 amino acids. The CDR3 reads CASSLDRATEAFF. CDR3 coding DNA: TGTGCCAGCAGCTTAGACAGGGCCACTGAAGCTTTCTTT.

The V gene is TRBV11-2, the J gene TRBJ2-7; D possibly corresponds to TRBD2 (6 bases). Germline V CDR1 and CDR2: SGHAT, FQNNGV. This CDR3 is 15 amino acids long. Trimming left V 6 bases short and J 3 bases short, with 18 bases between. CDR3 nucleotide sequence: TGTGCCAGCAGTCGAAATGTCGGGAGCTACTACGAGCAGTACTTC. This sequence encodes CASSRNVGSYYEQYF.

The rearrangement joins TRBV7-2 to TRBJ2-5, with D uncertain. The CDR3 loop spans 14 amino acids. Trimming removed 1 base from V and 4 bases from J, with 10 bases in between. Germline V gene lookup returns CDR1 SGHTA and CDR2 FQGNSA. In nucleotides, the CDR3 is TGTGCCAGCAGCTTAGTTCCAGCCGCAGAGACCCAGTACTTC. This sequence encodes CASSLVPAAETQYF.

This sequence joins TRBV30 and TRBJ1-1, with a weak D call TRBD1 (5 bases). The germline V gene has CDR1 GTSNPN and CDR2 SVGIG (reference sequence). Trimming removed 8 bases from V and 0 bases from J, with 16 bases in between. The CDR3 contains 14 residues. The CDR3 here is CAQAGGTMNTEAFF. DNA of the CDR3: TGTGCCCAAGCCGGGGGAACAATGAACACTGAAGCTTTCTTT.

This rearrangement joins TRBV4-2 to TRBJ2-1; 7 bases align to TRBD2. The length of the CDR3 is 18 residues. V shed 4 bases, J shed 2 bases, and the junction held 14 bases outside the gene matches. Germline-derived CDR1 and CDR2 are LGHNA and YNFKEQ. Here the CDR3 reads CASSPRGRRERTYNEQFF. The DNA of the CDR3 is TGTGCCAGCAGCCCCAGAGGGAGGCGGGAGCGGACCTACAATGAGCAGTTCTTC.

CDR3: CASSETGELNIQYF. The CDR3, as DNA: TGTGCCAGCAGTGAGACAGGGGAGCTTAACATTCAGTACTTC. This sequence joins TRBV6-1 and TRBJ2-4; 8 bases agree with TRBD1. The CDR3 has 14 amino acids. The V gene end was trimmed by 3 bases and the J gene end by 7 bases; junction bases not matched to a gene: 5. Germline V lookup: CDR1 MNHNS, CDR2 SASEGT.

In its sample, this clone was seen a few times. This chain connects TRBV11-2 to TRBJ2-7; D unclear. Germline CDR1 and CDR2: SGHAT and FQNNGV. Trimming cost V 5 bases and J 2 bases, with 13 bases left between them. CDR3 size: 14 residues. Written as DNA, the CDR3 is TGTGCCAGCAGCCCTCGCCGTGGGACCTACGAGCAGTACTTC. Its protein product is CASSPRRGTYEQYF.

This chain's CDR3 is CASRGTGDPLHF. The DNA for the CDR3 is TGTGCCAGCAGGGGGACAGGGGATCCCCTCCACTTT. The chain uses TRBV28 and TRBJ1-6, with TRBD1 matching over 10 bases. Germline V gives CDR1 MDHEN, CDR2 SYDVKM. The CDR3 loop spans 12 amino acids. Trimming took 6 bases from V and 13 from J; bases not matched to a gene: 3.

This chain joins TRBV7-8 and TRBJ2-1; D gene ambiguous. CDR1 and CDR2 from the germline V gene are SGHVS and FQNEAQ. CDR3 length equals 12 residues. V lost 5 bases to trimming and J lost 8 bases, with 10 bases between them. DNA for the CDR3: TGTGCCAGCAGCCTATTTTGGGATGAGCAGTTCTTC. Protein sequence: CASSLFWDEQFF.

A single count supports this clone. The chain employs TRBV6-6 and TRBJ1-5; D perhaps matches TRBD1 (5 bases). Germline V gives CDR1 MNHNY, CDR2 SVGAGI (reference sequence). The CDR3 covers 14 residues. V was shortened by 2 bases and J by 9 bases, with 14 bases between the two germline ends. Written as DNA, the CDR3 is TGTGCCAGCAGTTACGGGGGAAGGGGATCGCCCCAGCATTTT. Encoded protein: CASSYGGRGSPQHF.

V usage is TRBV7-2 and J usage is TRBJ1-3; weak D call: TRBD1 (6 bases). V was shortened by 10 bases and J by 3 bases, with 25 bases between the two germline ends. This CDR3 has 17 residues. Germline V gives CDR1 SGHTA, CDR2 FQGNSA. The chain's CDR3 is CAIRLLGGAPNGNTIYF. CDR3 DNA sequence: TGTGCCATCCGACTTTTAGGGGGGGCGCCCAATGGAAACACCATATATTTT.

V gene TRBV11-2 combines with J gene TRBJ1-4, with TRBD1 as a possible D gene (5 bases). The CDR3 has 13 amino acids. Trimming took 1 base from V and 11 from J, leaving 11 bases between them. Germline CDR1 SGHAT, CDR2 FQNNGV. The CDR3 is CASSLGGGDKLFF. The CDR3 DNA follows: TGTGCCAGCAGCTTAGGAGGAGGGGACAAACTGTTTTTT. The entire variable domain, with the rest obtained from reference TRBV11-2 and TRBJ1-4, is as follows: EAGVAQSPRYKIIEKRQSVAFWCNPISGHATLYWYQQILGQGPKLLIQFQNNGVVDDSQLPKDRFSAERLKGVDSTLKIQPAKLEDSAVYLCASSLGGGDKLFFGSGTQLSVL.

V usage is TRBV2 and J usage is TRBJ1-2; D unclear. Between the trimmed V and J ends, which lost 6 bases and 12 bases, there was a span of 14 bases. Looked up from germline, CDR1 is SNHLY and CDR2 is FYNNEI. The CDR3 is 11 amino acids. This chain's CDR3 is CASRVEGEHTF. The CDR3 DNA follows: TGTGCCAGCAGGGTGGAGGGTGAGCACACCTTC.

In its sample, this clone was seen once. The CDR3 is CASSQQGLGNQPQHF. In DNA, the CDR3 is TGTGCCAGCAGTCAGCAGGGGTTAGGGAATCAGCCCCAGCATTTT. J is TRBJ1-5 and V is TRBV6-5; D is possibly TRBD1 (6 bases). Germline-derived CDR1 and CDR2 are MNHEY and SVGAGI. The length of the CDR3 is 15 residues. V shed 5 bases and J shed 4 bases, with 15 bases lying between them.

About this clone itself: The same CDR3 is also encoded by other DNA sequences in this sample. The V and J genes are TRBV5-1 and TRBJ1-1; TRBD1 agrees at 8 bases. Germline CDR1 and CDR2: SGHRS and YFSETQ. The junction had 5 bases not matched to a gene; V was cut back by 4 bases and J by 0 bases. This CDR3 has 15 amino acids. CDR3 sequence: CASSGTGGMNTEAFF. The CDR3, as DNA: TGCGCCAGCAGCGGAACAGGGGGGATGAACACTGAAGCTTTCTTT.

The genes are TRBV11-3 and TRBJ1-1, with no clear D. Per the germline V gene, CDR1 is SGHNT and CDR2 is YENEEA. The CDR3 is made up of 14 amino acids. V was pared by 5 bases and J by 0 bases, with 10 bases between. The CDR3 reads CASSPGTMNTEAFF. Here the CDR3 DNA reads TGTGCCAGCAGCCCGGGTACGATGAACACTGAAGCTTTCTTT.

J is TRBJ2-7 and V is TRBV15, with a possible D match to TRBD2 (6 bases). Trimming pared 1 base from V and 7 bases from J, leaving 23 bases between. Germline CDR1 reads LNHNV; CDR2 reads YYDKDF (reference sequence). This CDR3 has 17 amino acids. The DNA of the CDR3 is TGTGCCACCAGCAGAGTTACAGTCGGGACTGTGCCTCGAGAGCAGTACTTC. It yields the protein CATSRVTVGTVPREQYF. The complete variable domain, with remaining parts taken from reference TRBV15 and TRBJ2-7, reads DAMVIQNPRYQVTQFGKPVTLSCSQTLNHNVMYWYQQKSSQAPKLLFHYYDKDFNNEADTPDNFQSRRPNTSFCFLDIRSPGLGDTAMYLCATSRVTVGTVPREQYFGPGTRLTVT.

The rearrangement uses TRBV5-6 and TRBJ2-7; the match to TRBD2 covers 7 bases. The CDR3 spans 18 residues. The V and J ends lost 3 bases and 0 bases, in that order; junction bases with no gene match: 15. Germline assignment: CDR1 SGHDT and CDR2 YYEEEE. The CDR3 bases are TGTGCCAGCAGCTCAATAGCGGGTGTATTTGTTAACTCCTACGAGCAGTACTTC. Translation: CASSSIAGVFVNSYEQYF.

This clone was observed once. The chain links TRBV28 to TRBJ2-5; 10 positions agree with TRBD2. The V gene end was trimmed by 7 bases and the J gene end by 4 bases; junction bases not matched to a gene: 12. This CDR3 region has 16 residues. CDR1 and CDR2 from the germline V gene are MDHEN and SYDVKM. The CDR3 loop is CASTQGASGSGETQYF. CDR3 coding DNA: TGTGCCAGCACCCAAGGGGCTAGCGGGAGTGGAGAGACCCAGTACTTC.

V and J are TRBV11-3 and TRBJ2-1; D perhaps matches TRBD1 (5 bases). The CDR3 contains 16 residues. Between the trimmed V and J ends, which lost 1 base and 7 bases, there was a span of 17 bases. Germline values: CDR1 SGHNT, CDR2 YENEEA. The CDR3 coding sequence is TGTGCCAGCAGCTTAGGACACTCGGACATTTCGAATGAGCAGTTCTTC. It encodes CASSLGHSDISNEQFF.

V is TRBV6-5 and J is TRBJ2-1; D remains ambiguous. With 8 bases removed from V and 0 bases from J, the gap between germline ends came to 11 bases. Germline CDR1 is MNHEY and CDR2 is SVGAGI. The CDR3 is 14 residues long. CDR3 sequence: CASRTLSSYNEQFF. The DNA for the CDR3 is TGTGCCAGCCGGACCCTGAGCTCCTACAATGAGCAGTTCTTC.

The J gene is TRBJ2-5, the V gene TRBV29-1; D possibly uses TRBD1 or TRBD2 (5 bases each). The CDR3 spans 14 residues. Germline-derived CDR1 and CDR2 are SQVTM and ANQGSEA. Trimming left V 4 bases short and J 1 base short, with 13 bases between. CDR3 residues: CSVGQGPRQETQYF. CDR3 bases: TGCAGCGTTGGGCAGGGACCCCGCCAAGAGACCCAGTACTTC.

This chain uses TRBV5-1 with TRBJ2-3, with D maybe TRBD2 (5 bases). This CDR3 contains 15 residues. V lost 0 bases to trimming and J lost 2 bases, with 10 bases between them. Per germline, CDR1 SGHRS and CDR2 YFSETQ. The CDR3 DNA reads TGCGCCAGCAGCTTGGCCTGGACTCCCACAGATACGCAGTATTTT. As protein: CASSLAWTPTDTQYF.

The rearrangement uses TRBV11-1 and TRBJ2-1, with 12 bases fitting TRBD2. The CDR3 has 19 amino acids. Per germline, CDR1 SGHAT and CDR2 FQDESV (reference sequence). The V gene end was trimmed by 3 bases and the J gene end by 0 bases; junction bases not matched to a gene: 9. The CDR3 DNA follows: TGTGCCAGCAGCTTCAACGGACTAGCGGGATTCGGCTCCTACAATGAGCAGTTCTTC. Its translation is CASSFNGLAGFGSYNEQFF. Supplemented by reference TRBV11-1 and TRBJ2-1, the full variable domain reads EAEVAQSPRYKITEKSQAVAFWCDPISGHATLYWYRQILGQGPELLVQFQDESVVDDSQLPKDRFSAERLKGVDSTLKIQPAELGDSAMYLCASSFNGLAGFGSYNEQFFGPGTRLTVL.

This clone was detected once. Other DNA sequences in this specimen translate into the identical CDR3. This chain joins TRBV9 and TRBJ2-1; D perhaps matches TRBD2 (5 bases). Germline V gene lookup returns CDR1 SGDLS and CDR2 YYNGEE. The V end was cut by 4 bases, the J end by 3 bases, with 8 bases between. CDR3 length: 13 amino acids. For the CDR3, the DNA is TGTGCCAGCAGCCCCCGGGACTACAATGAGCAGTTCTTC. Residues: CASSPRDYNEQFF.